This T cell receptor (beta chain) was profiled in a study of monozygotic twins with inflammatory bowel disease. The unique tags termed UMIs, each holding a 6-nucleotide sample barcode, were added by means of template switching. TCRdb re-called the 5' RACE reads, yielding one record per CDR3 amino acid sequence without DNA. The table for this sample gives 150,000 to 200,000 distinct CDR3 sequences. The authors isolated total RNA from whole blood without sorting T cells. Germline V gene data show CDR1 as MNHNS and CDR2 as SASEGT. The CDR3 runs 16 residues. The chain joins TRBV6-1 to TRBJ1-5; there is no DNA to check the TCRdb D call of TRBD1. Material: blood. This receptor was identified in a human donor with ulcerative colitis or Crohn's disease, or a healthy co-twin of an affected twin (not recorded which). CDR3 region: CASSLWTDLSNQPQHF.